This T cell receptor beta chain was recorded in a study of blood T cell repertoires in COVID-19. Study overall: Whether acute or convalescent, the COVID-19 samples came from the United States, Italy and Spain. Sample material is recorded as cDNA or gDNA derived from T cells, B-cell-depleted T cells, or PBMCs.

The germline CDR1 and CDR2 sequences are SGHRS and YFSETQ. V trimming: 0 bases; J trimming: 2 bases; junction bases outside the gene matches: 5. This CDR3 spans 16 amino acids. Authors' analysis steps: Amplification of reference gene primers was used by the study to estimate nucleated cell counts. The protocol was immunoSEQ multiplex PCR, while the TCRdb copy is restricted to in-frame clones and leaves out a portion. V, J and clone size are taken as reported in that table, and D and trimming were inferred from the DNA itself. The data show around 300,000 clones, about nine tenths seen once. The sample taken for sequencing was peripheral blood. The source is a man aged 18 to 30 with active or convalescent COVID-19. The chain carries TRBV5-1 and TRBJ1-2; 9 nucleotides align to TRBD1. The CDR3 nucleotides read TGCGCCAGCAGCTTGGCCTGGACAGGGGACAACTATGGCTACACCTTC. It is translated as CASSLAWTGDNYGYTF.